This T cell receptor beta chain was sequenced during a study of identical twins. Study results and limitations: Out-of-frame alpha sequences shared by twins showed excess low generation probability.

As to this clonotype: Its antigen remains unknown.

The ends lost 6 bases at V and 0 bases at J; junction bases unmatched: 7. The CDR3 is 15 amino acids. CDR1 and CDR2 (germline): DFQATT, SNEGSKA (reference sequence). Using its own MiXCR run on the 5' RACE reads, TCRdb lists one record per CDR3 protein. The data show around 480,000 distinct CDR3 sequences, 14% seen once. The data were also submitted as part of a second study, on yellow fever vaccine responses in identical twins.

Input material: CD4+ T cells sorted from blood. This chain connects TRBV20-1 to TRBJ1-5; 8 nucleotides line up with TRBD1. The clonotype originates from a woman aged 18-30 years in good health. The CDR3 DNA follows: TGCAGTGCCCCCCTACAGGGGGATAGCAATCAGCCCCAGCATTTT. Translation: CSAPLQGDSNQPQHF.